Here is one TCR beta chain with its context. What it binds is unknown. The repertoire was sequenced with immunoSEQ multiplex PCR; TCRdb's copy has only in-frame clones and lacks some. The table lists 60,000 to 80,000 clones, roughly nine tenths of them singletons. V shed 5 bases and J 5 bases; nucleotides not matched to a gene: 4. CDR1 is LNHDA, CDR2 SQIVND, per germline (reference sequence). The CDR3 covers 14 residues. Patients' lesions had not changed for the previous 6 months. The data derive from a study of resident and recirculating memory T cells in vitiligo. Study-wide context: Epidermis came from shave biopsies of lesional and nonlesional sites, plus PBMCs. Genomic DNA was extracted from whole homogenized samples, with no cell sorting. Study-level findings and limits: Non-conserved TCRs across sites and patients suggested distinct clones per lesion.

The chain combines TRBV19 with TRBJ2-2; 8 bases map to TRBD1. Source material: blood. The TCR originated in a male donor with vitiligo. The CDR3 bases are TGTGCCAGTAGTTACAGGGGGGCGACCGGGGAGCTGTTTTTT. Residues: CASSYRGATGELFF.